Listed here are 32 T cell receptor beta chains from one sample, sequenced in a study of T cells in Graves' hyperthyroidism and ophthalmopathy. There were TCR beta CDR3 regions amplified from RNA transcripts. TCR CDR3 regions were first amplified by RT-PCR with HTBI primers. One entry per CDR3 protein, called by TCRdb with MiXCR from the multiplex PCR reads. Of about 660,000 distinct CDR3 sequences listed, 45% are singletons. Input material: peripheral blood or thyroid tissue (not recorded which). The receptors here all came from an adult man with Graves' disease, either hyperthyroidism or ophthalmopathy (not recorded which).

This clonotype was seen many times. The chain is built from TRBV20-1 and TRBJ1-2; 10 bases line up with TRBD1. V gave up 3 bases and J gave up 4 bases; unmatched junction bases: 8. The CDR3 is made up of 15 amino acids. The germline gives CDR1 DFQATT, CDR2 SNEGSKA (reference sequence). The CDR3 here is CSASATGGASYGYTF. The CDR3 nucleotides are TGCAGTGCTAGCGCGACAGGGGGCGCTTCCTATGGCTACACCTTC.

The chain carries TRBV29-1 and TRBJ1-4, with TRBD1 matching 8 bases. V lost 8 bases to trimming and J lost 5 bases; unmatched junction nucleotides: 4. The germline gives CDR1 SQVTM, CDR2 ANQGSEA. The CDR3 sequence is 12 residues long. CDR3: CSFGTGNEKLFF. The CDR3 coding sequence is TGCAGCTTCGGGACAGGCAATGAAAAACTGTTTTTT.

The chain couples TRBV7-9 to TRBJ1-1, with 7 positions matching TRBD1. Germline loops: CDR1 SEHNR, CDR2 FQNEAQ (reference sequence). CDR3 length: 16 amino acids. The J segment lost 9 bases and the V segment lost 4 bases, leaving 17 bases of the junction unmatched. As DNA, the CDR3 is TGTGCCAGCAGCTCGACAGGGTTTTGGGAGAATACTCAAGCTTTCTTT. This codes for CASSSTGFWENTQAFF. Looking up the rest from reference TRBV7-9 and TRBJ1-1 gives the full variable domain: DTGVSQNPRHKITKRGQNVTFRCDPISEHNRLYWYRQTLGQGPEFLTYFQNEAQLEKSRLLSDRFSAERPKGSFSTLEIQRTEQGDSAMYLCASSSTGFWENTQAFFGQGTRLTVV.

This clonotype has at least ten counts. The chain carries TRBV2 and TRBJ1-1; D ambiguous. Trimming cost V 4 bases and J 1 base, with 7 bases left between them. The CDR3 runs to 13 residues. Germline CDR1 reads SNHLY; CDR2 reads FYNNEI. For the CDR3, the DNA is TGTGCCAGCAGTGTCTTAGGGAACACTGAAGCTTTCTTT. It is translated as CASSVLGNTEAFF.

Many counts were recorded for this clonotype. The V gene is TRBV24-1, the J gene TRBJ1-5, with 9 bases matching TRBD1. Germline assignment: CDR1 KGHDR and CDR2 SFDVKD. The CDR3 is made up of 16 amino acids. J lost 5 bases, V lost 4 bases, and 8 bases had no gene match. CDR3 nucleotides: TGTGCCACCAGTGAGCGTGGACAGGGGATGCATCAGCCCCAGCATTTT. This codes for CATSERGQGMHQPQHF.

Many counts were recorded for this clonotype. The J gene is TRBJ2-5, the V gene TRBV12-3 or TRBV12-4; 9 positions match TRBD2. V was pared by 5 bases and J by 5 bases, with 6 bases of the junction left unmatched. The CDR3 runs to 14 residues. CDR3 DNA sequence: TGTGCCAGCAGTCCTAGCGGGACGGGTGAGACCCAGTACTTC. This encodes CASSPSGTGETQYF.

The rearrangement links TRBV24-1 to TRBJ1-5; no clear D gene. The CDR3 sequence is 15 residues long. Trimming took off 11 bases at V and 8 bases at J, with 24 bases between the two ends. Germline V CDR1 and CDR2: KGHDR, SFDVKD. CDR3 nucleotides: TGTGCCAGCAGCTTAGCCGCGGGAGGTAGGGAGCCCCAGCATTTT. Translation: CASSLAAGGREPQHF.

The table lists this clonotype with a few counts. In nucleotides, the CDR3 is TGTGCCAGCAGCTTAAAACTAGGAGCGCTCCTGGAAGAGACCCAGTACTTC. Protein: CASSLKLGALLEETQYF. The V call is TRBV2, the J call TRBJ2-5, with D perhaps TRBD2 (5 bases). The CDR3 has 17 residues. Germline lookup yields CDR1 SNHLY and CDR2 FYNNEI. V lost 6 bases to trimming and J lost 3 bases, with 23 bases between them.

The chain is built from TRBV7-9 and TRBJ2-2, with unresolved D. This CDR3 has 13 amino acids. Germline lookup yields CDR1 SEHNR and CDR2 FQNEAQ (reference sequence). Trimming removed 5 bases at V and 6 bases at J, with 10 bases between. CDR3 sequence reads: CASSPAFAGELFF. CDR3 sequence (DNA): TGTGCCAGCAGCCCCGCCTTCGCCGGGGAGCTGTTTTTT.

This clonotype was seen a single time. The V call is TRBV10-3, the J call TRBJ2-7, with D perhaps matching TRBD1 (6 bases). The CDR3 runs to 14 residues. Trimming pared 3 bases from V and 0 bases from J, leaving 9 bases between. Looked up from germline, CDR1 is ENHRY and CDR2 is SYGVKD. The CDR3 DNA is TGTGCCATCAGTGATCAGGGGAGCTCCTACGAGCAGTACTTC. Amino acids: CAISDQGSSYEQYF.

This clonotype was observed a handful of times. The CDR3 here is CSVGGGGQRNYEQYF. DNA of the CDR3: TGCAGCGTCGGGGGGGGTGGGCAGCGGAACTACGAGCAGTACTTC. V and J are TRBV29-1 and TRBJ2-7, with 8 bases fitting TRBD2. In germline, CDR1 is SQVTM, CDR2 ANQGSEA. The length of the CDR3 is 15 residues. V was pared by 6 bases and J by 3 bases, with 13 bases of the junction left unmatched.

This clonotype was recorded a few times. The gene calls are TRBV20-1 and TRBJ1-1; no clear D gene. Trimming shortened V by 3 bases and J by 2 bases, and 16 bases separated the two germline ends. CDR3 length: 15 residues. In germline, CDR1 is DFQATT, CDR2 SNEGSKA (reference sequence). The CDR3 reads CSARVDRRRNTEAFF. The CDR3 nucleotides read TGCAGTGCTAGGGTTGATCGTAGGAGAAACACTGAAGCTTTCTTT.

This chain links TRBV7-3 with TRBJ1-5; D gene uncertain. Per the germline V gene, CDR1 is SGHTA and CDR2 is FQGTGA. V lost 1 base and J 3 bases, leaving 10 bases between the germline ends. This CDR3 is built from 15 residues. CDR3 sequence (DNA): TGTGCCAGCAGCTTAAACGGGGTTGTCAATCAGCCCCAGCATTTT. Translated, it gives CASSLNGVVNQPQHF. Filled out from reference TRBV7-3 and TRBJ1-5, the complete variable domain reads GAGVSQTPSNKVTEKGKYVELRCDPISGHTALYWYRQSLGQGPEFLIYFQGTGAADDSGLPNDRFFAVRPEGSVSTLKIQRTERGDSAVYLCASSLNGVVNQPQHFGDGTRLSIL.

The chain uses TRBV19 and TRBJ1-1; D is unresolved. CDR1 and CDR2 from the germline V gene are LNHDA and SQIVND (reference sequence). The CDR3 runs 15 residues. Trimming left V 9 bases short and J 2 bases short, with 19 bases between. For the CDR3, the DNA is TGTGCCAGCTGTGGGTTCGAGGGAAGCAACACTGAAGCTTTCTTT. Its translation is CASCGFEGSNTEAFF.

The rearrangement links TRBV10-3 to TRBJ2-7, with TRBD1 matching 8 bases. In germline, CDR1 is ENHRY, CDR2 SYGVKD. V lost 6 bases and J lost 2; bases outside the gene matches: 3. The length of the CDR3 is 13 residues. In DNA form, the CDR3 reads TGTGCCATCAGCGGGACAGGACCCTACGAGCAGTACTTC. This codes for CAISGTGPYEQYF.

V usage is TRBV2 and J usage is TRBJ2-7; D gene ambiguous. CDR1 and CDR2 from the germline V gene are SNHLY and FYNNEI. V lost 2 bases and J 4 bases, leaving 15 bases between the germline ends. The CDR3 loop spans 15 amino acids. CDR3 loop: CASSEQTGAPYEQYF. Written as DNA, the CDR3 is TGTGCCAGCAGTGAACAGACGGGTGCCCCATACGAGCAGTACTTC.

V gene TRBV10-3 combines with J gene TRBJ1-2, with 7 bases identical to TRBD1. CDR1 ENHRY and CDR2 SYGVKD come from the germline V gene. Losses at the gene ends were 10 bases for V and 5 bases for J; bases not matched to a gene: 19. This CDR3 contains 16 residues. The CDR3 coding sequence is TGTGCCAGCAGCCAAGATAGGGGGACAGAGATTTATGGCTACACCTTC. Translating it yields CASSQDRGTEIYGYTF.

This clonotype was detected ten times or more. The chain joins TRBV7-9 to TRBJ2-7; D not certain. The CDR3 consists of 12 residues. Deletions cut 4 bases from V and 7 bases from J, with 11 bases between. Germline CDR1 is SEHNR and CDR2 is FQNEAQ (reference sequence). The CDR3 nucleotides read TGTGCCAGCAGCTCAGGCCCCAGGGAGCAGTACTTC. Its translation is CASSSGPREQYF.

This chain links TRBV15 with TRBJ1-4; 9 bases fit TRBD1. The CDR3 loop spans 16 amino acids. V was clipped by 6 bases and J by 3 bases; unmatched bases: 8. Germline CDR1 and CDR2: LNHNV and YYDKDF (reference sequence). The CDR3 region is CATRGHRDRANEKLFF. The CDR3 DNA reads TGTGCCACCAGGGGACACCGGGACAGGGCTAATGAAAAACTGTTTTTT.

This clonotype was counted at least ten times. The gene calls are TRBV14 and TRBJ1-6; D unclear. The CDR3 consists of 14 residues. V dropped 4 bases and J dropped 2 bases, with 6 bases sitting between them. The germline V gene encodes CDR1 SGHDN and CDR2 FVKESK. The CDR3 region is CASSRDAYNSPLHF. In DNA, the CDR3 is TGTGCCAGCAGCCGCGACGCCTATAATTCACCCCTCCACTTT.

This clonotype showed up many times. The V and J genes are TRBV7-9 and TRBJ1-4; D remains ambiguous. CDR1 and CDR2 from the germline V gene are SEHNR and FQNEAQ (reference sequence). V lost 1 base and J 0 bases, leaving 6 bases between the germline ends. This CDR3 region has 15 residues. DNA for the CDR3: TGTGCCAGCAGCTTAGGGAGCTCAACTAATGAAAAACTGTTTTTT. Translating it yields CASSLGSSTNEKLFF.

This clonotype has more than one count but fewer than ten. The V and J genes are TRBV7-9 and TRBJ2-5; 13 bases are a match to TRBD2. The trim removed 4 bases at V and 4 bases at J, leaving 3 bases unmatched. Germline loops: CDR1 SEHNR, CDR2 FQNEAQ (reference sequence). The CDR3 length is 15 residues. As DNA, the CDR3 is TGTGCCAGCAGCTCCGGGACTAGCGGGATAGAGACCCAGTACTTC. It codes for CASSSGTSGIETQYF. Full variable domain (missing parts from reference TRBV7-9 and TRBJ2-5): DTGVSQNPRHKITKRGQNVTFRCDPISEHNRLYWYRQTLGQGPEFLTYFQNEAQLEKSRLLSDRFSAERPKGSFSTLEIQRTEQGDSAMYLCASSSGTSGIETQYFGPGTRLLVL.

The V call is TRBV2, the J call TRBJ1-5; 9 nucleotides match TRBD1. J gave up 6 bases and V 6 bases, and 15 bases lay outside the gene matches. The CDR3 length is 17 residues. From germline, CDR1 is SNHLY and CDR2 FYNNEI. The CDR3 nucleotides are TGTGCCAGCAGAGATATTCCGGGACAGGGACCGAGTCAGCCCCAGCATTTT. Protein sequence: CASRDIPGQGPSQPQHF.

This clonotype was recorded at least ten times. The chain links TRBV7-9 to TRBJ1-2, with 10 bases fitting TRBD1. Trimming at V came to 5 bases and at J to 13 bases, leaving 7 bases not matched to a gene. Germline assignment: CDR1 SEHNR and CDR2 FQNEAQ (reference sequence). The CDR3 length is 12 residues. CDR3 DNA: TGTGCCAGCAGCCTCTCGACAGGGGGCATCACCTTC. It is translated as CASSLSTGGITF.

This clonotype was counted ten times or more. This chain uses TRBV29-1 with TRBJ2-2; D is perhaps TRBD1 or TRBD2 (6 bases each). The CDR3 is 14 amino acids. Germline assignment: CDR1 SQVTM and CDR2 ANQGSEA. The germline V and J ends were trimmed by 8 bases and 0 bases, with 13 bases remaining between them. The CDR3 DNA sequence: TGCAGCTACGGAGGGGACACGAACACCGGGGAGCTGTTTTTT. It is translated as CSYGGDTNTGELFF.

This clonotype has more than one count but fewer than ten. The CDR3 DNA reads as TGCGCCAGCAGCTTGGGCCAGGGTGAACAGCCCCAGCATTTT. Protein product: CASSLGQGEQPQHF. The gene calls are TRBV5-1 and TRBJ1-5, with a tentative D call TRBD1 (5 bases). Trimming shortened V by 0 bases and J by 7 bases, and 11 bases separated the two germline ends. Germline V CDR1 and CDR2: SGHRS, YFSETQ. The CDR3 is made up of 14 amino acids.

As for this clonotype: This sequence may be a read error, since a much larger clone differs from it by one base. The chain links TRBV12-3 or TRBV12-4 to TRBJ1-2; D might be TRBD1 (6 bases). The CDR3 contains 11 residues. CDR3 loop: CAGSLEGGHAF. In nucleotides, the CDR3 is TGTGCCGGCAGTTTAGAGGGGGGACATGCCTTC.

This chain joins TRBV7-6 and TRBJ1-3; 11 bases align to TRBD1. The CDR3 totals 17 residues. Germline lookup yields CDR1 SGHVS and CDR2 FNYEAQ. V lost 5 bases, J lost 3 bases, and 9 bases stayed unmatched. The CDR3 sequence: CASSPRQDRGHGNTIYF. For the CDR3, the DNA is TGTGCCAGCAGCCCCCGACAGGACAGGGGGCATGGAAACACCATATATTTT. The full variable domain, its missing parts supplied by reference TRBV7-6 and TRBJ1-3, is GAGVSQSPRYKVTKRGQDVALRCDPISGHVSLYWYRQALGQGPEFLTYFNYEAQQDKSGLPNDRFSAERPEGSISTLTIQRTEQRDSAMYRCASSPRQDRGHGNTIYFGEGSWLTVV.

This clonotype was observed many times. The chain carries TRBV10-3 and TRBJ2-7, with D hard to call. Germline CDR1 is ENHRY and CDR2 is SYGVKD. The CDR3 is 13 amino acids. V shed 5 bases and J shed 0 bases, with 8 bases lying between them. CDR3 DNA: TGTGCCATCAGTTCCGACCCCTCCTACGAGCAGTACTTC. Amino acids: CAISSDPSYEQYF.

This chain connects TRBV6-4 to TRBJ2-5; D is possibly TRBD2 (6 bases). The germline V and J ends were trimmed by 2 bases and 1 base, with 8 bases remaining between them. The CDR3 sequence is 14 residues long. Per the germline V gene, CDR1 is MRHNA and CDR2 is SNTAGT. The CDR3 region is CASSDRGGQETQYF. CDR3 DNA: TGTGCCAGCAGTGACAGGGGAGGCCAAGAGACCCAGTACTTC.

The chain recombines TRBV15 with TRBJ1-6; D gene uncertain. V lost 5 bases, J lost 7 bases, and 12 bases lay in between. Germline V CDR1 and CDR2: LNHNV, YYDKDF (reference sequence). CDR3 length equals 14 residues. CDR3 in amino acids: CATSLGQANSPLHF. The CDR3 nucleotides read TGTGCCACCAGCTTGGGTCAGGCGAATTCACCCCTCCACTTT. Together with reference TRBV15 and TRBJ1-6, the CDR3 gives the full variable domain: DAMVIQNPRYQVTQFGKPVTLSCSQTLNHNVMYWYQQKSSQAPKLLFHYYDKDFNNEADTPDNFQSRRPNTSFCFLDIRSPGLGDTAMYLCATSLGQANSPLHFGNGTRLTVT.

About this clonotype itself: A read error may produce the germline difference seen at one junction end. CDR3 sequence reads: CASRSGTGIFYEQDF. For the CDR3, the DNA is TGTGCCAGCAGGTCCGGGACAGGGATCTTCTACGAGCAGGACTTC. The rearrangement uses TRBV6-5 and TRBJ2-7; 9 bases match TRBD1. CDR1 is MNHEY and CDR2 is SVGAGI in the germline V gene. The CDR3 is made up of 15 amino acids.